Sequencing of this T cell receptor beta chain was carried out in a study of beta chain features in type 1 diabetes. In regard to this clone: Antigen unknown.

Germline loops: CDR1 SGHTA, CDR2 FQGNSA. The CDR3 length is 13 residues. The germline V and J ends were trimmed by 7 bases and 6 bases, with 15 bases remaining between them. Points from the study as a whole: Cells with high TCR expression could be over-represented when cDNA is sequenced. Within each of all four CD4+ subsets, Type 1 diabetes patients had TCRB CDR3s that were moderately but significantly shorter.

As every portion of the isolated RNA was reverse transcribed, the sequencing read expressed TCRB transcripts. Measured with immunoSEQ multiplex PCR; TCRdb has only the in-frame clones, and not every one. The data show some 22,000 clones, under 60% seen once. This chain links TRBV7-2 with TRBJ1-2; weak D call: TRBD1 (5 bases). This clonotype was sampled from a man aged 18-30 years with type 1 diabetes. The sample consisted of stem cell memory CD4+ T cells from blood. The DNA for the CDR3 is TGTGCCAGCACCATTAGGGGAGGGGATGGCTACACCTTC. Translated: CASTIRGGDGYTF.